This TCR beta chain was retrieved from a study of T cells in localized non-small cell lung cancer. V was cut by 0 bases and J by 0 bases, with 12 bases left in between. Germline V gene data show CDR1 as SGDLS and CDR2 as YYNGEE. The CDR3 is 16 amino acids. Repertoires were generated with immunoSEQ multiplex PCR, while TCRdb's copy carries only in-frame clones and drops some. The table includes fewer than 45,000 clones, 88% detected once. Study-wide findings and caveats: In adjacent lung, a median roughly 62 of the top 100 tumor clones were found.

Details on this clone: The antigen is unknown.

The TCR originated in a female donor over 55 with stage I squamous cell lung carcinoma. Source: peripheral blood, taken before any cancer treatment. The chain is built from TRBV9 and TRBJ2-5, with no clear D. In DNA form, the CDR3 reads TGTGCCAGCAGCGTAGATGCGGACCACTACCAAGAGACCCAGTACTTC. Its protein product is CASSVDADHYQETQYF.